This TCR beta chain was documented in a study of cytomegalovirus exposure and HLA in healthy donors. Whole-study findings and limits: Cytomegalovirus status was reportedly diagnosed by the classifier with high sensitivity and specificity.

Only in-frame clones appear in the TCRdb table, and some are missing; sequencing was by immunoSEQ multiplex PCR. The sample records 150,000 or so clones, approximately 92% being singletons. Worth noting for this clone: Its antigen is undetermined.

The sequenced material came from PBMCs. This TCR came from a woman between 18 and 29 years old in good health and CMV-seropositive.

CDR3 sequence: CASSPMGLTYEQYF. CDR3 bases: TGTGCCAGCTCACCAATGGGACTGACCTACGAGCAGTACTTC. The chain links TRBV18 to TRBJ2-7; tentative D call: TRBD2 (6 bases). Germline V gene sequence: CDR1 KGHSH, CDR2 LQKENI. This CDR3 is built from 14 residues. The V gene lost 2 bases and the J gene lost 2 bases, with 10 bases spanning the gap.